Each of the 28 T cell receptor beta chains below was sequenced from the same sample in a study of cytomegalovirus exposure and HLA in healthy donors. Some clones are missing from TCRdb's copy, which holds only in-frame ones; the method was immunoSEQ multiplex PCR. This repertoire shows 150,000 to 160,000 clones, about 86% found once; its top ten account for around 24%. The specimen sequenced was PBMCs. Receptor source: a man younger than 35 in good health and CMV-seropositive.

The CDR3 loop reads CASSLGRVPYNEQFF. CDR3 nucleotides: TGTGCCAGCAGCTTAGGCAGGGTCCCTTACAATGAGCAGTTCTTC. The chain joins TRBV7-8 to TRBJ2-1; maybe TRBD1 (5 bases). Trimming pared 1 base from V and 4 bases from J, leaving 11 bases between. The CDR3 covers 15 residues. Germline values: CDR1 SGHVS, CDR2 FQNEAQ. Variable domain in full (rest from reference TRBV7-8 and TRBJ2-1): GAGVSQSPRYKVAKRGQDVALRCDPISGHVSLFWYQQALGQGPEFLTYFQNEAQLDKSGLPSDRFFAERPEGSVSTLKIQRTQQEDSAVYLCASSLGRVPYNEQFFGPGTRLTVL.

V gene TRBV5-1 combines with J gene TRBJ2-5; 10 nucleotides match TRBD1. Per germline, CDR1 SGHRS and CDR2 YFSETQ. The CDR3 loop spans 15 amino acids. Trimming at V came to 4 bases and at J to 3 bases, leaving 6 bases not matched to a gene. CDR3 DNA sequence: TGCGCCAGCAGCATCCGACAGGGGGCTAAAGAGACCCAGTACTTC. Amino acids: CASSIRQGAKETQYF. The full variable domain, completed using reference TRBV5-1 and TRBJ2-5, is KAGVTQTPRYLIKTRGQQVTLSCSPISGHRSVSWYQQTPGQGLQFLFEYFSETQRNKGNFPGRFSGRQFSNSRSEMNVSTLELGDSALYLCASSIRQGAKETQYFGPGTRLLVL.

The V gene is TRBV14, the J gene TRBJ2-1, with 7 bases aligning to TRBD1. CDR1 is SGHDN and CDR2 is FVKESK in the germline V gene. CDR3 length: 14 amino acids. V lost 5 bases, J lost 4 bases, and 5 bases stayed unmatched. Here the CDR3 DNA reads TGTGCCAGCAGCGCCCGACAGGGTTACAATGAGCAGTTCTTC. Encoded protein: CASSARQGYNEQFF.

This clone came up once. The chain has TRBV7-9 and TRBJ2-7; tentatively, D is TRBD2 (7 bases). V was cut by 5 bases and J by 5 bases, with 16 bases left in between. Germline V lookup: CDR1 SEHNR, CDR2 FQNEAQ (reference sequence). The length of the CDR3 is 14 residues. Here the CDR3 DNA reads TGTGCCAGCAGCCCCATGGGGGGGCCCCACGAGCAGTACTTC. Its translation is CASSPMGGPHEQYF.

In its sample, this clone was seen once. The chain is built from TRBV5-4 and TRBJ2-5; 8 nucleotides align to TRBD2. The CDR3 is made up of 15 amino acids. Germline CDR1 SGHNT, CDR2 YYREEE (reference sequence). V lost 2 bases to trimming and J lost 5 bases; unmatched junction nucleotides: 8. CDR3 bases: TGTGCCAGCAGCTTACGGGGGGGAAGGCGCGAGACCCAGTACTTC. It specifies CASSLRGGRRETQYF.

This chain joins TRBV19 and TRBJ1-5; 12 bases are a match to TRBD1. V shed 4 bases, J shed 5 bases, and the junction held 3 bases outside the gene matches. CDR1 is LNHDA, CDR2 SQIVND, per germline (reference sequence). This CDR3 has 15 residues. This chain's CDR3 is CASSRDRGPDQPQHF. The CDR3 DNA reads TGTGCCAGTAGTAGGGACAGGGGGCCCGATCAGCCCCAGCATTTT.

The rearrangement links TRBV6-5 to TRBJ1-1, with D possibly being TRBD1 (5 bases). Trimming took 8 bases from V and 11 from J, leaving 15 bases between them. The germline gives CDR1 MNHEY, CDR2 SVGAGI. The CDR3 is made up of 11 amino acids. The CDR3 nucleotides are TGTGCCAGCGGTGCAGGAGGGACGGCTTTCTTT. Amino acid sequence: CASGAGGTAFF.

Here the CDR3 DNA reads TGCAGCGTTGAAGTCCACCGAGAAGCAGATACGCAGTATTTT. This encodes CSVEVHREADTQYF. The chain recombines TRBV29-1 with TRBJ2-3; D not resolved. The CDR3 has 14 residues. The V gene lost 1 base and the J gene lost 4 bases, with 12 bases spanning the gap. Germline values: CDR1 SQVTM, CDR2 ANQGSEA.

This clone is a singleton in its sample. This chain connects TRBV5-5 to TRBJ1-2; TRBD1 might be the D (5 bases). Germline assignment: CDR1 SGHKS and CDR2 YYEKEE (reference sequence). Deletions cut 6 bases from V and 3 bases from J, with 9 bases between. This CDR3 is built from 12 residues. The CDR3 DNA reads TGTGCCAGCAAGGCGACAGACTATGGCTACACCTTC. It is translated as CASKATDYGYTF.

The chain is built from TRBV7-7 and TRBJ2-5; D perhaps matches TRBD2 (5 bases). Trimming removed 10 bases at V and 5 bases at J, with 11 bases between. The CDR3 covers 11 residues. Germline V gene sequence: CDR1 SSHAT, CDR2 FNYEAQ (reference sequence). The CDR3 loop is CATRPGETQYF. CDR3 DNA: TGTGCCACACGGCCGGGGGAGACCCAGTACTTC.

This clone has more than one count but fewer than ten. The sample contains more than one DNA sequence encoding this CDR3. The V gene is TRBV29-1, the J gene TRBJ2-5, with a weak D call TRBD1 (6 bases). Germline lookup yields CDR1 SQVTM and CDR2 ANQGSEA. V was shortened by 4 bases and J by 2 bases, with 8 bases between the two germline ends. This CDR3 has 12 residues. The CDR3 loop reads CSVGQAQETQYF. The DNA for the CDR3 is TGCAGCGTTGGACAGGCACAAGAGACCCAGTACTTC.

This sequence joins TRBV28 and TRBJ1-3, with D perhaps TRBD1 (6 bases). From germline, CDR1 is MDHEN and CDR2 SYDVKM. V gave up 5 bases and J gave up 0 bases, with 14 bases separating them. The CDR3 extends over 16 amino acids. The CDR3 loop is CASSRSTGPSGNTIYF. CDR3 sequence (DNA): TGTGCCAGCAGTCGAAGTACAGGGCCCTCTGGAAACACCATATATTTT.

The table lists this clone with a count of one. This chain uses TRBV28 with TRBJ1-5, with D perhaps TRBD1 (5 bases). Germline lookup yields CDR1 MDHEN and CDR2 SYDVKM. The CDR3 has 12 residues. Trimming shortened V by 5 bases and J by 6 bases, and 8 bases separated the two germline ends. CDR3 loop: CASSGGGQPQHF. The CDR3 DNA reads TGTGCCAGCAGTGGGGGGGGTCAGCCCCAGCATTTT.

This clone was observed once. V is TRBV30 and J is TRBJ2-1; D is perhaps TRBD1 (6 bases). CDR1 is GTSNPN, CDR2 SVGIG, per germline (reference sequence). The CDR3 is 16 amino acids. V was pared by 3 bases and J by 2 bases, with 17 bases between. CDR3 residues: CAWRPRGGATYNEQFF. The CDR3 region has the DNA TGTGCCTGGAGACCGAGAGGGGGAGCTACCTACAATGAGCAGTTCTTC.

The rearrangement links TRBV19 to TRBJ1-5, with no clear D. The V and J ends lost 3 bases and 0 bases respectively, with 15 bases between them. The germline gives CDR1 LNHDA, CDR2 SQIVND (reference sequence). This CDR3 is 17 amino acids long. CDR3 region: CASSILGWEFSNQPQHF. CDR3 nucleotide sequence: TGTGCCAGTAGTATCCTCGGGTGGGAGTTTAGCAATCAGCCCCAGCATTTT.

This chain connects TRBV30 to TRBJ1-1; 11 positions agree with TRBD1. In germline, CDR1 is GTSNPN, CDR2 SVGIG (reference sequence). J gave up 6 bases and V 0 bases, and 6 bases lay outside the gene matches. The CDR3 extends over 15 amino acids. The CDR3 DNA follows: TGTGCCTGGAGTGTAAGGGGGACAGGGGGTCCTGAAGCTTTCTTT. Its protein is CAWSVRGTGGPEAFF.

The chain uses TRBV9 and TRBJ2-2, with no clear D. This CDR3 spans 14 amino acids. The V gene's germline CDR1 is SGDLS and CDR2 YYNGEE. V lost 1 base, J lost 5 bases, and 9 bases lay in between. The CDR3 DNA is TGTGCCAGCAGCGTATATGACGGGACCGGGGAGCTGTTTTTT. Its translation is CASSVYDGTGELFF. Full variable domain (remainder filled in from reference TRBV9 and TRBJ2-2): DSGVTQTPKHLITATGQRVTLRCSPRSGDLSVYWYQQSLDQGLQFLIQYYNGEERAKGNILERFSAQQFPDLHSELNLSSLELGDSALYFCASSVYDGTGELFFGEGSRLTVL.

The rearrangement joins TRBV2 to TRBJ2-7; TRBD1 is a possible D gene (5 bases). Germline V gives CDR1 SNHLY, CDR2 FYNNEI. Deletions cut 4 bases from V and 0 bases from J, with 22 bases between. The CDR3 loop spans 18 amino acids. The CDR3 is CASSGVGVVGVSSYEQYF. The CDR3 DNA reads TGTGCCAGCAGTGGGGTAGGAGTTGTAGGGGTAAGCTCCTACGAGCAGTACTTC. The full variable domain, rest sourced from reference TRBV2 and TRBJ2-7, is EPEVTQTPSHQVTQMGQEVILRCVPISNHLYFYWYRQILGQKVEFLVSFYNNEISEKSEIFDDQFSVERPDGSNFTLKIRSTKLEDSAMYFCASSGVGVVGVSSYEQYFGPGTRLTVT.

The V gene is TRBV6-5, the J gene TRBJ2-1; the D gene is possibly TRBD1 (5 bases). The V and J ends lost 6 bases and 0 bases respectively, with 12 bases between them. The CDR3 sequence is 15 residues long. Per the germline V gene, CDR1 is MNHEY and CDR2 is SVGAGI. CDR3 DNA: TGTGCCAGCAGACGACAGAGGAGCTCCTACAATGAGCAGTTCTTC. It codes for CASRRQRSSYNEQFF.

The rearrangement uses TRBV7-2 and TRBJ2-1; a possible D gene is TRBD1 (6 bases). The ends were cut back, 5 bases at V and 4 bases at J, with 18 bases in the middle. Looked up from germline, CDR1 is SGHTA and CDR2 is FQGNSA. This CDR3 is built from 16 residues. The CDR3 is CASSRFEGDPYNEQFF. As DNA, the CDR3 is TGTGCCAGCAGCCGATTTGAGGGGGACCCATACAATGAGCAGTTCTTC. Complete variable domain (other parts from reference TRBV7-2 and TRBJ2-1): GAGVSQSPSNKVTEKGKDVELRCDPISGHTALYWYRQSLGQGLEFLIYFQGNSAPDKSGLPSDRFSAERTGGSVSTLTIQRTQQEDSAVYLCASSRFEGDPYNEQFFGPGTRLTVL.

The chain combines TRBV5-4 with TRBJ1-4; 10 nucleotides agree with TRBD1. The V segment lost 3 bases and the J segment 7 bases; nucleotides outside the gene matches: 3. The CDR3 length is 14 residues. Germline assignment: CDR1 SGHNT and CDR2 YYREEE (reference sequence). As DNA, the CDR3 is TGTGCCAGCAGCTGGGGACAGGGGTTTGAAAAACTGTTTTTT. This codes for CASSWGQGFEKLFF.

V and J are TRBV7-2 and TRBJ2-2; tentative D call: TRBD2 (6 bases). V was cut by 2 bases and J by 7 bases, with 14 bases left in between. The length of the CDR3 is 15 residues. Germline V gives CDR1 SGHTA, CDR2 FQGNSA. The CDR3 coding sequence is TGTGCCAGCAGCTTACTCGGGAGAAGGGGCGGGGAGCTGTTTTTT. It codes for CASSLLGRRGGELFF.

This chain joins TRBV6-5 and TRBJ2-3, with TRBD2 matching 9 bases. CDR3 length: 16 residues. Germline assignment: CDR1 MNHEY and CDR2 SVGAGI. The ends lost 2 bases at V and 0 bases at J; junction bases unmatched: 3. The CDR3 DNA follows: TGTGCCAGCAGTTACACGCTAGCGGGAAGCACAGATACGCAGTATTTT. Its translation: CASSYTLAGSTDTQYF.

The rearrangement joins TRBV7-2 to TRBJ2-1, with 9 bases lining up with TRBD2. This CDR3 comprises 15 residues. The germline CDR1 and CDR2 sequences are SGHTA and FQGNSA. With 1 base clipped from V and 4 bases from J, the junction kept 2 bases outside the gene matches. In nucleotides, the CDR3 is TGTGCCAGCAGCTTAGACAGCGGGGGGTACAATGAGCAGTTCTTC. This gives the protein CASSLDSGGYNEQFF.

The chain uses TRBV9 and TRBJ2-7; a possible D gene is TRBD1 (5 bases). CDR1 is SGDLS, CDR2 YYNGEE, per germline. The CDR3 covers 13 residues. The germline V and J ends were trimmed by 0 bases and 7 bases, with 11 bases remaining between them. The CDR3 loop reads CASSVVTGSEQYF. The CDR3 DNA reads TGTGCCAGCAGCGTAGTTACAGGTTCGGAGCAGTACTTC. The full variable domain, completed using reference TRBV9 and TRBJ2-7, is DSGVTQTPKHLITATGQRVTLRCSPRSGDLSVYWYQQSLDQGLQFLIQYYNGEERAKGNILERFSAQQFPDLHSELNLSSLELGDSALYFCASSVVTGSEQYFGPGTRLTVT.

The CDR3 bases are TGTGCCAGCAGCCGACCGGGACTAGCGGGAGATACGCAGTATTTT. The encoded protein is CASSRPGLAGDTQYF. The chain recombines TRBV14 with TRBJ2-3; 12 bases agree with TRBD2. The CDR3 is 15 amino acids. Trimming took 4 bases from V and 5 from J; bases not matched to a gene: 4. Germline loops: CDR1 SGHDN, CDR2 FVKESK.

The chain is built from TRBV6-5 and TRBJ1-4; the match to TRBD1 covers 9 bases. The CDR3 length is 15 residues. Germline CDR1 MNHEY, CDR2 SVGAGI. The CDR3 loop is CATSGTGSTNEKLFF. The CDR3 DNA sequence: TGTGCTACCTCCGGGACAGGGTCGACTAATGAAAAACTGTTTTTT.

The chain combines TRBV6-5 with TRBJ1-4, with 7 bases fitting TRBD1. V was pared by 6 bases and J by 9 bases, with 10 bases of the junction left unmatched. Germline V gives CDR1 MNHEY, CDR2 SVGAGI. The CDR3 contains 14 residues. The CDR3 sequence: CASSRQGESKKLFF. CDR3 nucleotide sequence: TGTGCCAGCAGCCGACAGGGAGAATCCAAAAAACTGTTTTTT.